This is a list of T cell receptor beta chains from one sample in a study of shared clonotypes between healthy human individuals. Sequenced by immunoSEQ multiplex PCR; TCRdb stores in-frame clones only, minus some. This table holds 630,000 or so clones, more than 95% found once. Sequencing was performed on naive CD8+ T cells sorted from blood. The receptors come from a man younger than 40 in good health. CDR3s include the opening cysteine and the closing phenylalanine or tryptophan. A D gene is named only where the DNA matches it firmly. Where a row states a size, it is once, few, many or the class of an expanded clone; other rows omit it.

TRBV11-2	-	once	TRBJ2-5	TGTGCCAGCAGCTTAGAAGGAGAGACCCAGTACTTC	CASSLEGETQYF
TRBV11-3	-	-	TRBJ2-3	TGTGCCAGCAGCTTAGATCTATCTAGCACAGATACGCAGTATTTT	CASSLDLSSTDTQYF
TRBV5-1	-	-	TRBJ2-1	TGCGCCAGCAGCTCTGCCAGCGGAGCCCCCCCTGATGAGCAGTTCTTC	CASSSASGAPPDEQFF
TRBV9	-	-	TRBJ2-7	TGTGCCAGCAGCTCCAACACCGGGACTCCCTACGAGCAGTACTTC	CASSSNTGTPYEQYF
TRBV18	-	-	TRBJ2-3	TGTGCCAGCTCACTCGATCACAGTACCACAGATACGCAGTATTTT	CASSLDHSTTDTQYF
TRBV29-1	-	-	TRBJ1-2	TGCAGCGTTGACTCCCAGGAACTCTATGGCTACACCTTC	CSVDSQELYGYTF
TRBV16	TRBD1	once	TRBJ2-1	TGTGCCAGCAGCCAACAGGACAGGGACACCTACAATGAGCAGTTCTTC	CASSQQDRDTYNEQFF
TRBV28	TRBD1	-	TRBJ2-3	TGTGCCAGCAGCCAAGGACAGGGTTGGAGCACAGATACGCAGTATTTT	CASSQGQGWSTDTQYF
TRBV28	TRBD2	-	TRBJ2-1	TGTGCCAGCAGAAGCGGGAGGGCCTACAATGAGCAGTTCTTC	CASRSGRAYNEQFF
TRBV7-9	-	-	TRBJ1-4	TGTGCCAGCAGCTCATCTGAGAATGAAAAACTGTTTTTT	CASSSSENEKLFF
TRBV21-1	-	-	TRBJ2-3	TGTGCCAGCCGGGTAGCGGGCCGCACAGATACGCAGTATTTT	CASRVAGRTDTQYF
TRBV6-1	-	-	TRBJ2-7	TGTGCCAGCAGTGCCTACAAGCTGCATCAAGAATCTCACGAGCAGTACTTC	CASSAYKLHQESHEQYF
TRBV5-1	-	-	TRBJ2-7	TGCGCCAGCAGCTTGGACAGGGCCTCCTACGAGCAGTACTTC	CASSLDRASYEQYF
TRBV18	TRBD2	-	TRBJ2-1	TGTGCCAGCTCACCAGAGGAGGGACTAGCGGCTTCCTACAATGAGCAGTTCTTC	CASSPEEGLAASYNEQFF
TRBV7-9	-	-	TRBJ1-2	TGTGCCAGCAGGCTTGCACGGTACAGGGACGATGGCTACACCTTC	CASRLARYRDDGYTF
TRBV11-3	-	-	TRBJ2-7	TGTGCCAGCAGCTATAAAAAGGGACCATCCTACGAGCAGTACTTC	CASSYKKGPSYEQYF
TRBV19	-	-	TRBJ2-3	TGTGCCAGTATGGATAGAGCATCGTTCTCAGATACGCAGTATTTT	CASMDRASFSDTQYF
TRBV7-8	TRBD2	-	TRBJ2-1	TGTGCCAGCAGCCCGTGGGGCGGGAGGACGTACAATGAGCAGTTCTTC	CASSPWGGRTYNEQFF
TRBV9	TRBD2	-	TRBJ2-2	TGTGCCAGCAGCGTAGAATTAAGGGGGCGGGAGGGCCTCTGGAACACCGGGGAGCTGTTTTTT	CASSVELRGREGLWNTGELFF
TRBV5-5	-	-	TRBJ1-5	TGTGCCAGCAGCTTCTGGGGAAATAGCAATCAGCCCCAGCATTTT	CASSFWGNSNQPQHF
TRBV5-8	-	-	TRBJ2-2	TGTGCCAGCAGCTTAGGGGACGCACCGAACACCGGGGAGCTGTTTTTT	CASSLGDAPNTGELFF
TRBV27	-	-	TRBJ1-2	TGTGCTTCGGGCCCCGGAGGCTATGGCTACACCTTC	CASGPGGYGYTF